This TCR beta chain was profiled in a study of blood T cell repertoires in COVID-19. In the study overall: The study drew acute and convalescent COVID-19 samples from the United States, Italy and Spain. Nucleic acid was either cDNA or gDNA, and it came from T cells, B-cell-depleted T cells, or PBMCs.

The CDR3 consists of 12 residues. Trimming left V 6 bases short and J 0 bases short, with 4 bases between. The V gene's germline CDR1 is SNHLY and CDR2 FYNNEI. For this clone: The identical CDR3 is also encoded by other nucleotide sequences in the sample.

Original analysis: Amplifying reference gene primers gave estimates of nucleated cell counts. Profiling relied on immunoSEQ multiplex PCR, and the TCRdb table lists in-frame clones only, not all of them. V, J and clone size are taken as reported in that table, and D and trimming were inferred from the DNA itself. Among roughly 86,000 clones listed, 86% were seen once. The rearrangement links TRBV2 to TRBJ2-3; D is unclear. The specimen was peripheral blood. The TCR sequence derives from a man aged 50 or older with active or convalescent COVID-19. CDR3 region: CASRGSTDTQYF. In DNA form, the CDR3 reads TGTGCCAGCAGGGGCAGCACAGATACGCAGTATTTT.